Here is one T cell receptor (beta chain) with its context. This clonotype came up many times. The antigen this receptor binds is unknown. Qualities for individual bases were not recorded, and no much larger clone is one base off. This sample was taken from a study of blood T cells in healthy people across ages (dated by TCRdb to between 2014 and 2017). About the study as a whole: Template switching captured roughly one uniquely barcoded TCR beta cDNA molecule per two T cells in model experiments. Using deep sequencing normalized with unique cDNA molecular identifiers, the study measured how TCR beta repertoire diversity changes with age. Donors were grouped into four age groups: young (average approximately 15 years), middle-aged (around 39), aged (around 62) and long-lived (approximately 78). To avoid experimental bias, donors of different ages were spread randomly across the sequencing lanes. Using the same blood draw, the study looked at two additional independent replicas of 1 million unique cDNA reads for two donors, one aged 18 to 30 and the other aged 80 or older. Results and caveats for the whole study, not just this receptor: Since profiling was done on bulk unsorted PBMCs, naive and antigen-experienced compartments could not be conclusively compared. Observed TCR beta diversity correlated strongly with the percentage of naive T cells measured by flow cytometry. Estimates of total diversity based on one million sequenced T cells were regarded as lower bounds and as underestimates. Because the CMV infection status of the donors was unknown, age-related changes in expanded clonotypes may potentially have been confounded. Observed TCR beta diversity per million T cells fell roughly linearly with age, and a significant reduction was already apparent by age approximately 40. Compared with the aged group, the long-lived group had more naive CD4+ T cells, fewer expanded clones and increased TCR diversity, a pattern suggesting age selection.

The roughly 42 donors, aged 6 to 90 years, were systemically healthy Caucasian individuals from Russia. Each donor gave 8.5 to 10 milliliters of peripheral blood, collected into EDTA-treated Vacutainer tubes. PBMCs were isolated by Ficoll-Paque density-gradient centrifugation, with at least 6.5 million obtained per sample. Trizol reagent was used to extract total RNA from the PBMCs, yielding at least 5.5 micrograms per sample. For every donor, flow cytometry on a PBMC aliquot measured the percentage of naive CD45RAhigh/CD27high T cells. Taken from the germline V gene, the CDR1 and CDR2 loops are KGHSH and LQKENI. Clipping removes 4 bases from V and 1 base from J, with 8 as the unmatched junction base count. The CDR3 numbers 16 residues from cysteine through phenylalanine. The kept DNA is CDR3 alone, 48 bases in frame from the first base. The library was generated by 5' RACE. Sequencing was performed on an Illumina HiSeq 2500. A second PCR of about 6 to 11 cycles was performed with a sample-barcoded 5' primer and a J-beta primer mix. A template-switch 5' adaptor carrying 12 random nucleotides introduced a unique molecular identifier onto each TCR beta cDNA molecule. Each sample yielded at least 2.5 million CDR3-containing paired-end reads. The Mint cDNA synthesis kit, primed by a TRBC-specific oligonucleotide, was used to synthesize first-strand cDNA from all RNA. Following uracil-DNA glycosylase treatment, a first 18-cycle PCR with universal primers M1SS and BC2_uni_R was performed on all cDNA. In the original analysis: For normalization, 1 million high-quality reads, each with a distinct molecular identifier, were randomly selected from each sample. Instead of being binned into consensus sequences, reads that shared molecular identifiers were thrown out. MiTCR, with a Q25 quality threshold and the strictest error-elimination algorithm, was used for CDR3 identification, clonotype clustering and error correction. A nonparametric unseen species model with Euler transformation was used to estimate a lower bound on total TCR beta diversity. Through fastp at Q25 and MiXCR, TCRdb rebuilt clones from the public reads, retaining in-frame beta chains. Each entry is one CDR3 protein sequence, shown with its most common DNA and genes. The V and J calls come from TCRdb's annotation, not from the publication. The sample profile shows roughly 700,000 distinct CDR3 sequences; about 32% of them were found once. 15% of the sample comes from the top ten.

This receptor was obtained from a woman over 75 in good health. Donor details come from another sample of the same person, matched by shared clones. The sample consisted of blood. The V and J genes are TRBV18 and TRBJ2-5, and 8 junction bases match TRBD1. The CDR3 region reads CASSRVGDRGQETQYF. The DNA is TGTGCCAGCTCACGAGTGGGCGACAGGGGCCAAGAGACCCAGTACTTC.